The 21 T cell receptor beta chains reported below all come from one sample, sequenced in a study of glioma-infiltrating T cells. TCR alpha and beta CDR3 regions were amplified from RNA using iRepertoire nested multiplex PCR. TCRdb called the multiplex PCR reads again in MiXCR, with one record for every CDR3 protein. The repertoire holds more than 350,000 distinct CDR3 sequences, with roughly two fifths as singletons. The sample consisted of glioma tissue, nonneoplastic brain tissue, or PBMCs (not recorded which). The receptor source for this set is a human donor with low-grade glioma or glioblastoma, undergoing nonglioma brain surgery, or in good health (not recorded which).

V usage is TRBV18 and J usage is TRBJ2-7; TRBD2 aligns across 11 bases. This CDR3 is 13 amino acids long. CDR1 is KGHSH and CDR2 is LQKENI in the germline V gene. The trim removed 6 bases at V and 9 bases at J, leaving 7 bases unmatched. This chain's CDR3 is CASSQLAGVAQYF. Written as DNA, the CDR3 is TGTGCCAGCTCGCAACTAGCGGGAGTGGCGCAGTACTTC.

This clonotype was seen just once. The rearrangement uses TRBV4-1 and TRBJ2-1; TRBD2 agrees at 9 bases. The V and J ends lost 2 bases and 0 bases, in that order; junction bases with no gene match: 5. The CDR3 length is 17 residues. Germline CDR1 reads MGHRA; CDR2 reads YSYEKL. The CDR3 reads CASSQTFSGSSYNEQFF. The CDR3 DNA reads as TGCGCCAGCAGCCAAACCTTTAGCGGGAGCTCCTACAATGAGCAGTTCTTC.

The rearrangement uses TRBV20-1 and TRBJ1-1; possibly TRBD1 for D (5 bases). The V end lost 7 bases, the J end lost 4 bases, and 19 bases lay between the germline ends. The CDR3 length is 14 residues. The germline V gene encodes CDR1 DFQATT and CDR2 SNEGSKA (reference sequence). The CDR3: CSVPLDTGLTEAFF. Written as DNA, the CDR3 is TGCAGTGTCCCCCTGGACACGGGCCTCACTGAAGCTTTCTTT.

Points on this clonotype: Given a much more abundant clone one base away, this may be a read error. This sequence joins TRBV27 and TRBJ2-7, with D unclear. The CDR3 is 13 residues long. CDR1 and CDR2 (germline): MNHEY, SMNVEV (reference sequence). Trimming took 7 bases from V and 1 from J, leaving 11 bases between them. The CDR3 protein is CASIPTYSYEQYF. The CDR3 DNA is TGTGCCAGCATTCCCACCTATTCCTACGAGCAGTACTTC.

On this clonotype itself: It may be a read error: a sequence one base away is much more abundant. The CDR3 loop reads CASSYSILAATYEKYF. In DNA, the CDR3 is TGTGCCAGCAGTTACTCGATTCTTGCGGCAACCTACGAGAAGTACTTC. The genes are TRBV6-2 or TRBV6-3 and TRBJ2-1; no definite D call. Germline CDR1 and CDR2: MNHEY and SVGEGT. The length of the CDR3 is 16 residues.

With respect to this clonotype: This could be a read error, since a much larger clone is one nucleotide away. The chain recombines TRBV7-2 with TRBJ2-3; TRBD1 agrees at 8 bases. The CDR3 length is 15 residues. The germline V gene has CDR1 SGHTA and CDR2 FQGNSA. The CDR3 DNA reads as TGTGCCAGAAGCTTATCATTGACAGGGGAAGATACGCAGTATTTT. Its protein is CARSLSLTGEDTQYF.

This clonotype was seen a handful of times. The chain combines TRBV25-1 with TRBJ2-7; either TRBD1 or TRBD2 may fit D (6 bases each). The germline gives CDR1 MGHDK, CDR2 SYGVNS. The V end was cut by 9 bases, the J end by 4 bases, with 25 bases between. The CDR3 contains 16 residues. CDR3 sequence reads: CASSIGGGPVIYEQYF. CDR3 coding DNA: TGTGCCAGTAGTATAGGGGGAGGACCGGTAATATACGAGCAGTACTTC.

V usage is TRBV20-1 and J usage is TRBJ2-1; D may be TRBD1 or TRBD2 (6 bases each). The germline gives CDR1 DFQATT, CDR2 SNEGSKA (reference sequence). Trimming left V 1 base short and J 10 bases short, with 14 bases between. The CDR3 consists of 13 residues. Written as DNA, the CDR3 is TGCAGTGCTAGAGCGGGGGCATCTTACGAGCAGTTCTTC. Translating it yields CSARAGASYEQFF.

The V gene is TRBV19, the J gene TRBJ1-5, with 7 bases aligning to TRBD1. J was trimmed by 2 bases and V by 5 bases; bases with no gene match: 6. The CDR3 extends over 15 amino acids. CDR1 is LNHDA, CDR2 SQIVND, per germline (reference sequence). This CDR3 reads CASSSHRGGNQPQHF. In DNA form, the CDR3 reads TGTGCCAGTAGTTCACACAGGGGTGGCAATCAGCCCCAGCATTTT. Drawing the rest from reference TRBV19 and TRBJ1-5, the complete variable domain is DGGITQSPKYLFRKEGQNVTLSCEQNLNHDAMYWYRQDPGQGLRLIYYSQIVNDFQKGDIAEGYSVSREKKESFPLTVTSAQKNPTAFYLCASSSHRGGNQPQHFGDGTRLSIL.

The V and J genes are TRBV11-2 and TRBJ1-5, with 8 bases aligning to TRBD1. Germline lookup yields CDR1 SGHAT and CDR2 FQNNGV. This CDR3 region has 15 residues. V trimming: 5 bases; J trimming: 6 bases; junction bases outside the gene matches: 9. CDR3 region: CASSTQGASGQPQHF. CDR3 DNA sequence: TGTGCCAGCAGCACGCAGGGGGCGTCCGGTCAGCCCCAGCATTTT.

This clonotype was recorded at least ten times. The V gene is TRBV27, the J gene TRBJ2-1, with D perhaps matching TRBD1 or TRBD2 (7 bases each). This CDR3 region has 14 residues. Between the trimmed V and J ends, which lost 3 bases and 8 bases, there was a span of 14 bases. Germline CDR1 reads MNHEY; CDR2 reads SMNVEV (reference sequence). CDR3 region: CASSFWGRGHEQFF. Here the CDR3 DNA reads TGTGCCAGCAGTTTTTGGGGGAGGGGGCATGAGCAGTTCTTC.

As to this clonotype: The CDR3 does not close with the conserved phenylalanine or tryptophan, likely indicating a read error. The chain combines TRBV11-2 with TRBJ1-1, with a tentative D call TRBD1 (5 bases). The germline gives CDR1 SGHAT, CDR2 FQNNGV. V was clipped by 4 bases and J by 7 bases, with 10 bases between them. The CDR3 spans 12 residues. The CDR3 region has the DNA TGTGCCAGCAGCTCAGGGATGATTGAAGCTTTCTCT. Its translation: CASSSGMIEAFS.

About this clonotype itself: The junction departs from germline at one end; a sequencing error may be responsible. The chain employs TRBV28 and TRBJ2-3, with 9 positions matching TRBD1. CDR3 length equals 16 residues. Germline V gene lookup returns CDR1 MDHEN and CDR2 SYDVKM. The CDR3 nucleotides read TGTGCCGGCAGCCTCCCCGGACAGGGGCCTGGGTACGAGCAGTATTTT. Protein product: CAGSLPGQGPGYEQYF.

There are many counts of this clonotype. The chain uses TRBV27 and TRBJ1-1; D unresolved. Deletions cut 5 bases from V and 5 bases from J, with 18 bases between. The germline V gene has CDR1 MNHEY and CDR2 SMNVEV (reference sequence). The CDR3 is 15 amino acids. This CDR3 reads CASSTTTTGATEAFF. In DNA form, the CDR3 reads TGTGCCAGCAGTACCACGACTACGGGTGCGACTGAAGCTTTCTTT.

The V and J genes are TRBV10-3 and TRBJ1-2; D unresolved. From germline, CDR1 is ENHRY and CDR2 SYGVKD. The CDR3 length is 14 residues. V gave up 4 bases and J gave up 1 base, with 10 bases separating them. DNA for the CDR3: TGTGCCATCAGTGTAGCCTACCTTAACTATGGCTACACCTTC. It codes for CAISVAYLNYGYTF.

The chain is built from TRBV12-3 or TRBV12-4 and TRBJ1-1; the match to TRBD1 covers 7 bases. J lost 5 bases, V lost 6 bases, and 6 bases had no gene match. The CDR3 length is 13 residues. The CDR3 here is CASRKGANTEAFF. As DNA, the CDR3 is TGTGCCAGCAGAAAGGGGGCGAATACTGAAGCTTTCTTT.

The chain employs TRBV20-1 and TRBJ2-1; D not resolved. This CDR3 is 15 amino acids long. V lost 0 bases to trimming and J lost 4 bases, with 13 bases between them. CDR1 is DFQATT and CDR2 is SNEGSKA in the germline V gene (reference sequence). The chain's CDR3 is CSARDPAGRYNEQFF. In DNA form, the CDR3 reads TGCAGTGCTAGAGATCCTGCCGGCCGGTACAATGAGCAGTTCTTC.

The V and J genes are TRBV6-9 and TRBJ2-1; TRBD2 agrees at 9 bases. CDR1 and CDR2 from the germline V gene are MNHGY and SVAAGI. CDR3 length equals 13 residues. The J segment lost 14 bases and the V segment lost 4 bases, leaving 9 bases of the junction unmatched. CDR3 loop: CASSLAGARGKFF. CDR3 nucleotides: TGTGCCAGCAGTTTAGCGGGGGCAAGAGGAAAGTTCTTC.

This clonotype was recorded at least ten times. J is TRBJ2-7 and V is TRBV27, with 7 bases identical to TRBD1. The CDR3 is made up of 13 amino acids. V shed 3 bases and J 4 bases; nucleotides not matched to a gene: 3. Germline V gene lookup returns CDR1 MNHEY and CDR2 SMNVEV (reference sequence). This CDR3 is CASSFGDRYEQYF. CDR3 sequence (DNA): TGTGCCAGCAGTTTCGGGGACAGATACGAGCAGTACTTC.

For this clonotype: Just one base apart from a much larger clone, this may be a read error. V is TRBV27 and J is TRBJ1-3; unclear D gene. CDR1 is MNHEY and CDR2 is SMNVEV in the germline V gene (reference sequence). This CDR3 is built from 14 residues. CDR3 nucleotide sequence: TGTGCCAGCAGTTCCCCTCAACTCGGAAACACCATACATTTT. Its translation is CASSSPQLGNTIHF.

The sample holds many counts of this clonotype. The chain is built from TRBV6-1 and TRBJ2-1; 9 bases align to TRBD2. This CDR3 is 15 amino acids long. The junction had 10 bases not matched to a gene; V was cut back by 6 bases and J by 7 bases. Germline V gene data show CDR1 as MNHNS and CDR2 as SASEGT. CDR3 bases: TGTGCCAGCAGCGATAGCGGGAGACTAGGAAATGAGCAGTTCTTC. Translating gives CASSDSGRLGNEQFF.